Below, 32 T cell receptor beta chains from the same sample are listed, as sequenced in a study of patients and donors after allogeneic stem cell transplantation. TCRdb independently ran MiXCR on the RT-PCR reads; one entry per CDR3 protein. Of about a million distinct CDR3 sequences detected, roughly 17% appear once; the ten largest clones hold about 6%. Sequences were obtained from blood, either unsorted or a sorted T cell fraction (not recorded which). The receptor source for this set is a human donor who was either an allogeneic HSCT recipient or a stem cell or donor lymphocyte infusion donor (not recorded which). It is not recorded whose cells these are; they may come from a transplant donor.

This chain links TRBV11-2 with TRBJ2-5, with 8 bases identical to TRBD2. Germline trimming cut 1 base from V and 1 base from J; bases unmatched to any gene: 11. Germline values: CDR1 SGHAT, CDR2 FQNNGV. This CDR3 spans 18 amino acids. The CDR3 spells CASSLVSGGGASQETQYF. The CDR3 DNA reads as TGTGCCAGCAGCTTAGTGTCCGGGGGGGGAGCTTCCCAAGAGACCCAGTACTTC.

This clonotype was seen a few times. The chain links TRBV27 to TRBJ1-4, with D hard to call. The CDR3 is 14 amino acids. V was trimmed by 4 bases and J by 4 bases, leaving 10 bases between them. CDR1 and CDR2 (germline): MNHEY, SMNVEV (reference sequence). CDR3 residues: CASSWSAHNEKLFF. DNA for the CDR3: TGTGCCAGCAGTTGGTCAGCTCATAATGAAAAACTGTTTTTT.

In this sample, this clonotype turned up a few times. The chain has TRBV7-3 and TRBJ2-1, with 8 positions matching TRBD1. The germline V gene encodes CDR1 SGHTA and CDR2 FQGTGA. The CDR3 spans 17 residues. J was trimmed by 5 bases and V by 4 bases; bases with no gene match: 13. The CDR3 DNA follows: TGTGCCAGCAGCTCAGGAACGCGGACAGGGATTAACAATGAGCAGTTCTTC. It encodes CASSSGTRTGINNEQFF.

This clonotype has ten or more counts. CDR3 DNA sequence: TGTGCCAGCAGTTTCGGGATCGCGGGCAATGACAATGAGCAGTTCTTC. Translating gives CASSFGIAGNDNEQFF. The J gene is TRBJ2-1, the V gene TRBV12-3 or TRBV12-4; the D gene is possibly TRBD2 (5 bases). Deletions cut 3 bases from V and 5 bases from J, with 17 bases between. This CDR3 region has 16 residues.

This sequence joins TRBV6-7 and TRBJ2-1, with D possibly matching TRBD1 (5 bases). TRBV6-7 is sorted into the ORF group, with uncertain function. V was pared by 0 bases and J by 7 bases, with 13 bases between. This CDR3 is built from 15 residues. The CDR3 loop reads CASSYSRLGRNEQFF. The DNA of the CDR3 is TGTGCCAGCAGTTACTCGAGGTTGGGGCGGAATGAGCAGTTCTTC.

V gene TRBV11-3 combines with J gene TRBJ2-1; D is perhaps TRBD1 or TRBD2 (5 bases each). Germline V gene sequence: CDR1 SGHNT, CDR2 YENEEA. Trimming removed 8 bases at V and 7 bases at J, with 24 bases between. This CDR3 contains 16 residues. CDR3 protein: CASRSVVGVLKNEQFF. In DNA form, the CDR3 reads TGTGCCAGCCGCAGCGTGGTGGGGGTCCTAAAGAATGAGCAGTTCTTC.

This clonotype was recorded a few times. V is TRBV6-1 and J is TRBJ1-2, with 12 bases lining up with TRBD1. V shed 7 bases and J 5 bases; nucleotides not matched to a gene: 11. CDR1 is MNHNS and CDR2 is SASEGT in the germline V gene. CDR3 size: 16 residues. CDR3 in amino acids: CASIRSTGQGAYGYTF. As DNA, the CDR3 is TGTGCCAGCATACGTTCAACGGGACAGGGGGCATATGGCTACACCTTC.

This chain's CDR3 is CASSQGTGKSQPQHF. CDR3 sequence (DNA): TGCGCCAGCAGCCAAGGGACAGGGAAGAGTCAGCCCCAGCATTTT. V is TRBV4-1 and J is TRBJ1-5; 8 nucleotides agree with TRBD1. Trimming removed 1 base from V and 6 bases from J; junction bases left unmatched: 5. Germline values: CDR1 MGHRA, CDR2 YSYEKL. The CDR3 contains 15 residues.

The rearrangement joins TRBV20-1 to TRBJ2-7; D gene unclear. This CDR3 contains 15 residues. Germline CDR1 reads DFQATT; CDR2 reads SNEGSKA (reference sequence). Trimming took 0 bases from V and 0 from J, leaving 12 bases between them. This chain's CDR3 is CSARDRHRNSYEQYF. In DNA form, the CDR3 reads TGCAGTGCTAGAGATCGCCATCGGAACTCCTACGAGCAGTACTTC.

This clonotype appeared a few times. Written as DNA, the CDR3 is TGTGCCATCAGTCCCGGGGGCTCCTACAATGAGCAGTTCTTC. Its translation: CAISPGGSYNEQFF. This sequence joins TRBV10-3 and TRBJ2-1; D might be TRBD2 (6 bases). Germline V gene sequence: CDR1 ENHRY, CDR2 SYGVKD. V shed 5 bases and J shed 0 bases, with 8 bases lying between them. The CDR3 sequence is 14 residues long.

This chain links TRBV6-1 with TRBJ1-2, with 7 nucleotides matching TRBD1. Germline V lookup: CDR1 MNHNS, CDR2 SASEGT. This CDR3 is built from 16 residues. V shed 8 bases, J shed 4 bases, and the junction held 16 bases outside the gene matches. CDR3 sequence: CASAPLRDSQPYGYTF. CDR3 sequence (DNA): TGTGCCAGCGCACCCCTCCGGGACAGCCAACCCTATGGCTACACCTTC.

The chain is built from TRBV20-1 and TRBJ2-3; no reliable D call. The V and J ends lost 3 bases and 4 bases respectively, with 11 bases between them. Germline V gene sequence: CDR1 DFQATT, CDR2 SNEGSKA (reference sequence). This CDR3 has 13 amino acids. The CDR3 sequence: CSASYGSADTQYF. CDR3 nucleotide sequence: TGCAGTGCTAGTTACGGATCGGCAGATACGCAGTATTTT.

V and J are TRBV6-4 and TRBJ2-3, with D maybe TRBD1 (7 bases). V lost 0 bases to trimming and J lost 13 bases, with 20 bases between them. The CDR3 totals 15 residues. CDR1 and CDR2 (germline): MRHNA, SNTAGT. The chain's CDR3 is CASSDSRGATKQKYF. The CDR3 DNA is TGTGCCAGCAGTGACTCCAGGGGGGCGACCAAACAGAAGTATTTT.

The chain is built from TRBV25-1 and TRBJ2-5; D might be TRBD1 (5 bases). The CDR3 spans 13 residues. The V gene lost 4 bases and the J gene lost 1 base, with 7 bases spanning the gap. Germline V CDR1 and CDR2: MGHDK, SYGVNS. The CDR3: CASSGQTQETQYF. Here the CDR3 DNA reads TGTGCCAGCAGTGGACAGACCCAAGAGACCCAGTACTTC.

CDR3 loop: CASGLEGYEQYF. The CDR3 region has the DNA TGTGCTAGTGGTTTGGAGGGCTACGAGCAGTACTTC. The chain combines TRBV12-5 with TRBJ2-7, with D unresolved. The CDR3 extends over 12 amino acids. Germline V gene lookup returns CDR1 LGHNT and CDR2 FRNRAP. Trimming left V 1 base short and J 3 bases short, with 4 bases between.

This clonotype was counted between two and nine times. The chain joins TRBV29-1 to TRBJ2-3; 8 bases map to TRBD1. V dropped 4 bases and J dropped 6; count of bases not matched to a gene: 3. The CDR3 extends over 12 amino acids. The germline V gene encodes CDR1 SQVTM and CDR2 ANQGSEA. The CDR3 sequence is CSVGRQGDTQYF. CDR3 nucleotides: TGCAGCGTTGGCCGACAGGGGGATACGCAGTATTTT.

The rearrangement links TRBV28 to TRBJ2-3, with D perhaps matching TRBD2 (6 bases). CDR3 length: 15 residues. Germline V gene sequence: CDR1 MDHEN, CDR2 SYDVKM. V dropped 5 bases and J dropped 1 base, with 13 bases sitting between them. The CDR3 DNA is TGTGCCAGCAGTATAGCGGCTATCGGCACAGATACGCAGTATTTT. It is translated as CASSIAAIGTDTQYF.

V usage is TRBV3-1 and J usage is TRBJ2-7; TRBD2 matches 10 bases. The CDR3 sequence is 14 residues long. Germline V gene lookup returns CDR1 LGHDT and CDR2 YNNKEL (reference sequence). V lost 1 base, J lost 5 bases, and 2 bases stayed unmatched. CDR3 region: CASSQVGTSDEQYF. The CDR3 DNA reads as TGTGCCAGCAGCCAAGTCGGGACTAGCGACGAGCAGTACTTC.

This clonotype has just a few counts. The rearrangement joins TRBV20-1 to TRBJ1-1; TRBD1 might be the D (6 bases). CDR3 length: 15 amino acids. Germline V gene sequence: CDR1 DFQATT, CDR2 SNEGSKA (reference sequence). V gave up 4 bases and J gave up 0 bases, with 15 bases separating them. CDR3 bases: TGCAGTGCTACAATTGCCCAGGGGCTGAACACTGAAGCTTTCTTT. It is translated as CSATIAQGLNTEAFF.

Ten or more counts support this clonotype. The CDR3 DNA reads as TGTGCCAGCAGCCCCGAGGGAACTGAAGCTTTCTTT. Protein sequence: CASSPEGTEAFF. The chain uses TRBV3-1 and TRBJ1-1; D is unclear. Germline V gene data show CDR1 as LGHDT and CDR2 as YNNKEL (reference sequence). With 4 bases removed from V and 5 bases from J, the gap between germline ends came to 8 bases. The CDR3 is 12 amino acids.

The chain couples TRBV6-5 to TRBJ2-5, with 13 bases aligning to TRBD2. CDR3 length equals 16 residues. V was clipped by 2 bases and J by 4 bases; unmatched bases: 4. Germline CDR1 is MNHEY and CDR2 is SVGAGI. The CDR3 DNA follows: TGTGCCAGCAGTTACGGACTAGCGGGAGCTCCAGAGACCCAGTACTTC. Its protein is CASSYGLAGAPETQYF.

In its sample, this clonotype was seen a few times. The V call is TRBV4-2, the J call TRBJ2-3; 10 bases align to TRBD2. This CDR3 has 16 amino acids. The V segment lost 3 bases and the J segment 6 bases; nucleotides outside the gene matches: 9. Germline CDR1 reads LGHNA; CDR2 reads YNFKEQ. The CDR3 loop is CASSHSGASGGDTQYF. DNA for the CDR3: TGTGCCAGCAGCCACTCAGGGGCTAGCGGGGGTGATACGCAGTATTTT.

This chain connects TRBV11-2 to TRBJ2-3; D is unclear. The V gene lost 3 bases and the J gene lost 2 bases, with 12 bases spanning the gap. The CDR3 covers 15 residues. Looked up from germline, CDR1 is SGHAT and CDR2 is FQNNGV. CDR3 in DNA: TGTGCCAGCAGCTTGAAAAATGTTTTCACAGATACGCAGTATTTT. This gives the protein CASSLKNVFTDTQYF.

Only a few counts were recorded for this clonotype. The chain links TRBV20-1 to TRBJ1-6, with D possibly TRBD1 on 5 matching bases. The CDR3 length is 15 residues. CDR1 and CDR2 (germline): DFQATT, SNEGSKA (reference sequence). The germline V and J ends were trimmed by 5 bases and 2 bases, with 13 bases remaining between them. CDR3 DNA: TGCAGTGCTCTTCCGGGGCCTACCTATAATTCACCCCTCCACTTT. Its translation is CSALPGPTYNSPLHF.

A few counts support this clonotype. This chain connects TRBV12-3 or TRBV12-4 to TRBJ2-2; D unclear. With 1 base removed from V and 5 bases from J, the gap between germline ends came to 14 bases. This CDR3 has 16 residues. CDR3 loop: CASSLGSALQTGELFF. The DNA for the CDR3 is TGTGCCAGCAGTTTAGGGAGCGCCTTACAAACCGGGGAGCTGTTTTTT.

This clonotype has a count of ten or more. V usage is TRBV5-1 and J usage is TRBJ2-5; D is perhaps TRBD2 (6 bases). Trimming cost V 2 bases and J 5 bases, with 13 bases left between them. The CDR3 contains 14 residues. In germline, CDR1 is SGHRS, CDR2 YFSETQ. The CDR3 region has the DNA TGCGCCAGCAGCTTAGGACTGGGGGGTGAGACCCAGTACTTC. Translating it yields CASSLGLGGETQYF.

This clonotype was recorded a few times. The V gene is TRBV7-6, the J gene TRBJ2-4; D not resolved. From germline, CDR1 is SGHVS and CDR2 FNYEAQ. The CDR3 consists of 14 residues. Trimming stripped 2 bases from V and 3 bases from J, with 8 bases between. CDR3 in DNA: TGTGCCAGCAGCTTACCACAGCTCAAAAACATTCAGTACTTC. This encodes CASSLPQLKNIQYF.

This clonotype was recorded a few times. V usage is TRBV12-3 or TRBV12-4 and J usage is TRBJ1-2; D not resolved. V was shortened by 8 bases and J by 2 bases, with 15 bases between the two germline ends. The CDR3 runs to 14 residues. CDR3 nucleotide sequence: TGTGCCAGCTCCTGGGGAGCGCTGAACTATGGCTACACCTTC. It translates to CASSWGALNYGYTF.

This clonotype was recorded at least ten times. The chain combines TRBV15 with TRBJ2-1, with TRBD1 as a possible D gene (6 bases). The CDR3 runs to 15 residues. The ends were cut back, 0 bases at V and 7 bases at J, with 13 bases in the middle. CDR1 is LNHNV and CDR2 is YYDKDF in the germline V gene (reference sequence). CDR3 DNA sequence: TGTGCCACCAGCAGAGAGACCCGAGGGGGTAATGAGCAGTTCTTC. Translated: CATSRETRGGNEQFF.

This clonotype was observed a few times. V and J are TRBV27 and TRBJ1-3; no firm D call. CDR3 length: 16 residues. V lost 5 bases, J lost 0 bases, and 14 bases lay in between. Per germline, CDR1 MNHEY and CDR2 SMNVEV (reference sequence). This CDR3 is CASSPRSTSSGNTIYF. The CDR3 DNA reads as TGTGCCAGCAGTCCCAGGAGTACCTCCTCTGGAAACACCATATATTTT.

V gene TRBV5-1 combines with J gene TRBJ1-3; 7 nucleotides align to TRBD1. J gave up 1 base and V 6 bases, and 4 bases lay outside the gene matches. Germline assignment: CDR1 SGHRS and CDR2 YFSETQ. The CDR3 extends over 14 amino acids. CDR3 nucleotide sequence: TGCGCCAGCACCCCGACAGGGTCTGGAAACACCATATATTTT. Encoded protein: CASTPTGSGNTIYF.

This clonotype was recorded a few times. The rearrangement joins TRBV6-2 or TRBV6-3 to TRBJ2-7; D is perhaps TRBD1 (5 bases). The germline CDR1 and CDR2 sequences are MNHEY and SVGEGT. V gave up 0 bases and J gave up 0 bases, with 15 bases separating them. The CDR3 totals 17 residues. As DNA, the CDR3 is TGTGCCAGCAGTTACTCCTCGCGACAGCGTACCTCCTACGAGCAGTACTTC. This sequence encodes CASSYSSRQRTSYEQYF.